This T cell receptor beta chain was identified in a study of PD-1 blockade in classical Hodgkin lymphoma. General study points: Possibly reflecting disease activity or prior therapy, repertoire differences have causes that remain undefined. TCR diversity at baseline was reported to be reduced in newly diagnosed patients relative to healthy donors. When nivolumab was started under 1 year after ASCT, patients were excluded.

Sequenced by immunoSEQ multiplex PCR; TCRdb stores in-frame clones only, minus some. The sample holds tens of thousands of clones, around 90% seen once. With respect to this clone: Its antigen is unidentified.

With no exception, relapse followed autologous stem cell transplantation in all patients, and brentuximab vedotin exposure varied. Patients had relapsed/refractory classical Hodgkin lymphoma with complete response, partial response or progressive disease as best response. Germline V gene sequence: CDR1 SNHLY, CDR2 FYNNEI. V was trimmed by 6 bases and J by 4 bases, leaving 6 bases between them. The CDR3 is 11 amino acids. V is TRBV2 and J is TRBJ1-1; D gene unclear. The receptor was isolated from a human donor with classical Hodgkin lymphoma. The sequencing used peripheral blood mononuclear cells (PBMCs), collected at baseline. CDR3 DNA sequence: TGTGCCAGCAGCCGGGGCACTGAAGCTTTCTTT. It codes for CASSRGTEAFF.